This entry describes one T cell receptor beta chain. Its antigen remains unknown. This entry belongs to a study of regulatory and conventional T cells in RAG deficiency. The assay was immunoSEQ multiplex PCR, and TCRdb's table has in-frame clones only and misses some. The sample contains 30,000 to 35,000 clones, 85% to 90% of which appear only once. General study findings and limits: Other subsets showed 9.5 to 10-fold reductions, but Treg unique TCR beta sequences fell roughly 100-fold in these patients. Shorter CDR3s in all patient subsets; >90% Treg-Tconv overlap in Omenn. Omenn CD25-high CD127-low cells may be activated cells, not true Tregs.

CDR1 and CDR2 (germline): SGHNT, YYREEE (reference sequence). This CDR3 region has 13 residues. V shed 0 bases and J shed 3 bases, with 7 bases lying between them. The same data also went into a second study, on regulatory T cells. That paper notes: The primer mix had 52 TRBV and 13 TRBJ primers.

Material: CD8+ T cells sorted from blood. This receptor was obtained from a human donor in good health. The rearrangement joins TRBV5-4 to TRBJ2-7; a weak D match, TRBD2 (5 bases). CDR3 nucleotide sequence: TGTGCCAGCAGCTTGGATCGGGGCTACGAGCAGTACTTC. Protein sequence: CASSLDRGYEQYF.